The source of this T cell receptor beta chain is a study of blood T cell repertoires in COVID-19. About the study: Sites in the United States, Italy and Spain provided acute and convalescent COVID-19 samples. PBMCs, B-cell-depleted T cells, or T cells were the source of the cDNA or gDNA that made up the material.

Only in-frame clones appear in the TCRdb table, and some are missing; sequencing was by immunoSEQ multiplex PCR. The data contain about 400,000 clones, 70% to 90% of them singletons. Germline CDR1 is SGHKS and CDR2 is YYEKEE (reference sequence). The CDR3 has 15 residues. V was clipped by 0 bases and J by 6 bases; unmatched bases: 7. Input material: peripheral blood. The source is a man aged 40-49 years with acute or convalescent COVID-19. The chain combines TRBV5-5 with TRBJ1-1; 8 positions agree with TRBD1. CDR3 sequence: CASSLGQGRPPEAFF. The CDR3 DNA follows: TGTGCCAGCAGCTTGGGACAGGGGAGACCCCCTGAAGCTTTCTTT.